Presented here are 21 T cell receptor beta chains from one specimen sequenced in a study of control samples from healthy donors and cancer patients. Sequencing was performed with immunoSEQ multiplex PCR; in TCRdb, only in-frame clones are kept and a portion is missing. The sample shows roughly 120,000 clones, around 89% of them seen only once. Sequenced sample: blood. The receptors were sampled from a woman aged 45-65 years in good health.

The chain couples TRBV7-9 to TRBJ1-1; TRBD1 agrees at 8 bases. CDR3 length: 14 residues. V lost 7 bases, J lost 0 bases, and 4 bases stayed unmatched. CDR1 SEHNR and CDR2 FQNEAQ come from the germline V gene (reference sequence). The CDR3 DNA is TGTGCCAGCACATGGACAGGGATGAACACTGAAGCTTTCTTT. It codes for CASTWTGMNTEAFF.

The rearrangement links TRBV29-1 to TRBJ1-1, with D possibly being TRBD1 (6 bases). CDR3 length equals 13 residues. Trimming took 6 bases from V and 0 from J, leaving 11 bases between them. The germline CDR1 and CDR2 sequences are SQVTM and ANQGSEA. The CDR3 DNA reads as TGCAGCGTAACCGGGACACTGAACACTGAAGCTTTCTTT. Its protein product is CSVTGTLNTEAFF.

This chain connects TRBV15 to TRBJ2-6; 10 bases align to TRBD1. The CDR3 has 18 amino acids. V lost 0 bases and J lost 0; bases outside the gene matches: 2. CDR1 LNHNV and CDR2 YYDKDF come from the germline V gene (reference sequence). The CDR3 DNA reads as TGTGCCACCAGCAGAGACTGGACAGGGGGCTCTGGGGCCAACGTCCTGACTTTC. Translating gives CATSRDWTGGSGANVLTF.

The chain is built from TRBV28 and TRBJ1-2; D is uncertain. Germline CDR1 is MDHEN and CDR2 is SYDVKM. The V gene lost 8 bases and the J gene lost 8 bases, with 18 bases spanning the gap. The CDR3 consists of 13 residues. The CDR3 region is CASVLAEGLGYTF. Written as DNA, the CDR3 is TGTGCCAGCGTCCTAGCTGAGGGTCTGGGCTACACCTTC.

V usage is TRBV7-2 and J usage is TRBJ2-2, with 8 bases identical to TRBD1. Losses at the gene ends were 5 bases for V and 5 bases for J; bases not matched to a gene: 1. Germline CDR1 reads SGHTA; CDR2 reads FQGNSA. The CDR3 extends over 13 amino acids. CDR3 nucleotide sequence: TGTGCCAGCAGCCGGACAGGGACCGGGGAGCTGTTTTTT. As protein: CASSRTGTGELFF.

The rearrangement uses TRBV6-2 or TRBV6-3 and TRBJ2-7, with D perhaps TRBD2 (7 bases). CDR3 size: 12 residues. The germline gives CDR1 MNHEY, CDR2 SVGEGT. The CDR3 loop is CASSYSQGRASV. The CDR3 region has the DNA TGTGCCAGCAGTTACTCGCAGGGGAGGGCGTCCGTC.

The genes are TRBV5-1 and TRBJ2-7; 13 bases align to TRBD2. V shed 4 bases, J shed 3 bases, and the junction held 4 bases outside the gene matches. CDR1 is SGHRS and CDR2 is YFSETQ in the germline V gene. CDR3 length: 15 amino acids. CDR3 in DNA: TGCGCCAGCAGCCCGACTAGCGGGGGGCTCTACGAGCAGTACTTC. Encoded protein: CASSPTSGGLYEQYF.

The chain recombines TRBV6-5 with TRBJ2-5; D might be TRBD1 (6 bases). This CDR3 region has 15 residues. Trimming removed 6 bases from V and 5 bases from J, with 19 bases in between. Looked up from germline, CDR1 is MNHEY and CDR2 is SVGAGI. DNA of the CDR3: TGTGCCAGCAGCCCCAGGGGCGGGTTGTCGGAGACCCAGTACTTC. Translation gives CASSPRGGLSETQYF.

The chain employs TRBV7-2 and TRBJ2-5, with a possible D match to TRBD2 (5 bases). The V gene lost 3 bases and the J gene lost 2 bases, with 7 bases spanning the gap. Per germline, CDR1 SGHTA and CDR2 FQGNSA. The CDR3 is 13 amino acids. The CDR3 spells CASSFSGQETQYF. Written as DNA, the CDR3 is TGTGCCAGCAGCTTCAGCGGACAAGAGACCCAGTACTTC.

The CDR3 nucleotides are TGTGCCACCAGTGATCCACAAGAGACCCAGTACTTC. This translates into CATSDPQETQYF. This chain uses TRBV24-1 with TRBJ2-5, with D unresolved. The CDR3 length is 12 residues. Germline values: CDR1 KGHDR, CDR2 SFDVKD. The ends were cut back, 3 bases at V and 2 bases at J, with 3 bases in the middle.

The genes are TRBV3-1 (or the pseudogene TRBV3-2) and TRBJ2-2; 12 bases agree with TRBD2. The CDR3 runs 22 residues. Trimming at V came to 3 bases and at J to 2 bases, leaving 19 bases not matched to a gene. Germline V gene data show CDR1 as LGHDT and CDR2 as YNNKEL (reference sequence). This chain's CDR3 is CASSHRLAGVTDPSRNTGELFF. CDR3 nucleotides: TGTGCCAGCAGCCATCGACTAGCGGGAGTGACAGATCCTTCGAGAAACACCGGGGAGCTGTTTTTT.

This clone was seen only once. V and J are TRBV24-1 and TRBJ2-4; tentatively, D is TRBD1 or TRBD2 (5 bases each). The CDR3 consists of 16 residues. V lost 3 bases to trimming and J lost 1 base, with 12 bases between them. Germline lookup yields CDR1 KGHDR and CDR2 SFDVKD. CDR3 sequence: CATSDRGATAKNIQYF. CDR3 DNA sequence: TGTGCCACCAGTGATCGAGGGGCGACTGCCAAAAACATTCAGTACTTC.

The V gene is TRBV5-4, the J gene TRBJ1-2; 7 nucleotides align to TRBD1. The CDR3 spans 16 residues. Trimming at V came to 0 bases and at J to 5 bases, leaving 10 bases not matched to a gene. Germline lookup yields CDR1 SGHNT and CDR2 YYREEE (reference sequence). CDR3 amino acids: CASSLGDRTGGYGYTF. Written as DNA, the CDR3 is TGTGCCAGCAGCTTGGGAGACAGGACAGGAGGGTATGGCTACACCTTC.

The genes are TRBV6-2 or TRBV6-3 and TRBJ2-3; 10 bases line up with TRBD2. The CDR3 contains 17 residues. Germline V gene sequence: CDR1 MNHEY, CDR2 SVGEGT. V lost 6 bases and J lost 4; bases outside the gene matches: 13. CDR3 DNA sequence: TGTGCCAGCAGCCAACTAGCGGGATTTAATCGGGCAGATACGCAGTATTTT. It codes for CASSQLAGFNRADTQYF.

Written as DNA, the CDR3 is TGTGCCAGCAGCTTAGATGAGGGGGTAGCTGGGGCCAACGTCCTGACTTTC. Translated, it gives CASSLDEGVAGANVLTF. V usage is TRBV11-2 and J usage is TRBJ2-6; possible D gene TRBD1, 6 bases. V lost 0 bases to trimming and J lost 2 bases, with 11 bases between them. Germline values: CDR1 SGHAT, CDR2 FQNNGV. The CDR3 consists of 17 residues.

The J gene is TRBJ2-6, the V gene TRBV30, with 10 bases identical to TRBD2. Trimming took 0 bases from V and 1 from J; bases not matched to a gene: 3. Germline V lookup: CDR1 GTSNPN, CDR2 SVGIG (reference sequence). The CDR3 contains 17 residues. CDR3 DNA: TGTGCCTGGAGTGTAACTAGCGGGGCTTCTGGGGCCAACGTCCTGACTTTC. Translated: CAWSVTSGASGANVLTF.

This chain links TRBV19 with TRBJ1-2, with D maybe TRBD1 (5 bases). Germline lookup yields CDR1 LNHDA and CDR2 SQIVND (reference sequence). Trimming removed 3 bases at V and 6 bases at J, with 20 bases between. CDR3 length: 16 amino acids. CDR3 region: CASSILAGGRSDGYTF. CDR3 nucleotides: TGTGCCAGTAGTATCCTCGCGGGGGGGAGATCGGATGGCTACACCTTC.

The chain uses TRBV6-5 and TRBJ2-1; 8 bases are a match to TRBD2. CDR1 is MNHEY and CDR2 is SVGAGI in the germline V gene. The junction had 8 bases not matched to a gene; V was cut back by 0 bases and J by 7 bases. This CDR3 is 16 amino acids long. For the CDR3, the DNA is TGTGCCAGCAGTTACTCAATAGCGGGAAGCGTTAATGAGCAGTTCTTC. Translation gives CASSYSIAGSVNEQFF.

V is TRBV5-6 and J is TRBJ2-5; the match to TRBD2 covers 8 bases. In germline, CDR1 is SGHDT, CDR2 YYEEEE. Trimming at V came to 4 bases and at J to 6 bases, leaving 8 bases not matched to a gene. The CDR3 loop spans 14 amino acids. The CDR3, as DNA: TGTGCCAGCAGCCGCATCGGGACTAGTAAGACCCAGTACTTC. Residues: CASSRIGTSKTQYF.

The rearrangement links TRBV19 to TRBJ1-1; D is unclear. Germline V gives CDR1 LNHDA, CDR2 SQIVND (reference sequence). The germline V and J ends were trimmed by 7 bases and 0 bases, with 15 bases remaining between them. This CDR3 is built from 15 residues. This CDR3 is CASTSQPGLNTEAFF. Here the CDR3 DNA reads TGTGCCAGTACCTCCCAGCCGGGTTTGAACACTGAAGCTTTCTTT.

The sample holds one count of this clone. The gene calls are TRBV27 and TRBJ2-7; TRBD1 agrees at 10 bases. Germline trimming cut 2 bases from V and 6 bases from J; bases unmatched to any gene: 7. The CDR3 has 15 residues. The germline gives CDR1 MNHEY, CDR2 SMNVEV (reference sequence). The CDR3 loop is CASSLEDRGLGEQYF. The CDR3 nucleotides are TGTGCCAGCAGTTTAGAAGACAGGGGGCTAGGCGAGCAGTACTTC.